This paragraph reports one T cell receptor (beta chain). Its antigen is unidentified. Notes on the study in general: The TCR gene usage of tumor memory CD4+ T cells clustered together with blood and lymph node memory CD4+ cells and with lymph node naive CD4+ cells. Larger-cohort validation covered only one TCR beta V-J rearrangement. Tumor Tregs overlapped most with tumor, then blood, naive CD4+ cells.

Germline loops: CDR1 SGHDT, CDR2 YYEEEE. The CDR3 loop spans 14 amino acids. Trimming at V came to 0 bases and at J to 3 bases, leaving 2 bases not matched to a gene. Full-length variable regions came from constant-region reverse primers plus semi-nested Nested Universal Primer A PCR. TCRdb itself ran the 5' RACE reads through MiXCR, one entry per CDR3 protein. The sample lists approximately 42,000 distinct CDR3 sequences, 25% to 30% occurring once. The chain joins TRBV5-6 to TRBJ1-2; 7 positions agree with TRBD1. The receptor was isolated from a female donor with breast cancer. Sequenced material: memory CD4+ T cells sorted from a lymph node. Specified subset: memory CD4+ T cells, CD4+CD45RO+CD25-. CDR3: CASSLETGDYGYTF. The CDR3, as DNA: TGTGCCAGCAGCTTGGAAACAGGGGACTATGGCTACACCTTC. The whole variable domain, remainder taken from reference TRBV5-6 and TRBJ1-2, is DAGVTQSPTHLIKTRGQQVTLRCSPKSGHDTVSWYQQALGQGPQFIFQYYEEEERQRGNFPDRFSGHQFPNYSSELNVNALLLGDSALYLCASSLETGDYGYTFGSGTRLTVV.